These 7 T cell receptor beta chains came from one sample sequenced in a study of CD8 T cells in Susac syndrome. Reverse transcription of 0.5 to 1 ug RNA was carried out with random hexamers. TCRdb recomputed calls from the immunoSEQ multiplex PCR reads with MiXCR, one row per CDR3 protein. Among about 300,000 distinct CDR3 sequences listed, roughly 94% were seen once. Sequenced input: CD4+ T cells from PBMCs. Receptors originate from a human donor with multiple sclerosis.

CDR3 loop: CASSQESNVLTF. CDR3 DNA sequence: TGCGCCAGCAGCCAAGAGAGCAACGTCCTGACTTTC. The V and J genes are TRBV4-1 and TRBJ2-6; D is unclear. Germline V lookup: CDR1 MGHRA, CDR2 YSYEKL. V was shortened by 0 bases and J by 9 bases, with 3 bases between the two germline ends. The CDR3 is 12 amino acids.

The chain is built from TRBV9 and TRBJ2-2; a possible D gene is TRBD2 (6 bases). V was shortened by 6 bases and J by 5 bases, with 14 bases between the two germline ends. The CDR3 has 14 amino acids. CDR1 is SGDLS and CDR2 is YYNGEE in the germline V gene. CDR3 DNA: TGTGCCAGCAAGCGGAGGGAGGCAACCGGGGAGCTGTTTTTT. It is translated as CASKRREATGELFF.

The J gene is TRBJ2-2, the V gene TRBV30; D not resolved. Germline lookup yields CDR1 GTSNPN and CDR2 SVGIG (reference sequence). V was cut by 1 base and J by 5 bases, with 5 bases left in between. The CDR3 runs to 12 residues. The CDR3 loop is CAWSAETGELFF. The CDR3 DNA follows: TGTGCCTGGAGTGCCGAAACCGGGGAGCTGTTTTTT.

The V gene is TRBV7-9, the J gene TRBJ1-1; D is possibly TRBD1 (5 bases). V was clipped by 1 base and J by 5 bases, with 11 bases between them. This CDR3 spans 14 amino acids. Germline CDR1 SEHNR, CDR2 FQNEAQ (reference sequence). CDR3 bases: TGTGCCAGCAGCTTAGTGGAGGGGATTACTGAAGCTTTCTTT. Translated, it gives CASSLVEGITEAFF.

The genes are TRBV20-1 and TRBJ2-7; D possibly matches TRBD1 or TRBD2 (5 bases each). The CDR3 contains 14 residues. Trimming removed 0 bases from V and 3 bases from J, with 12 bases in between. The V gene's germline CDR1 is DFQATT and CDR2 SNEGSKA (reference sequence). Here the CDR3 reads CSARDPGRVYEQYF. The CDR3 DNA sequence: TGCAGTGCTAGAGACCCGGGACGCGTCTACGAGCAGTACTTC.

The DNA of the CDR3 is TGTGCCAGCAACGGGGCGGGGGGGTGGATGGGCCAGTACTTC. Its translation is CASNGAGGWMGQYF. The chain employs TRBV6-6 and TRBJ2-5; 9 bases agree with TRBD2. V shed 7 bases and J 10 bases; nucleotides not matched to a gene: 13. Germline V lookup: CDR1 MNHNY, CDR2 SVGAGI (reference sequence). The length of the CDR3 is 14 residues.

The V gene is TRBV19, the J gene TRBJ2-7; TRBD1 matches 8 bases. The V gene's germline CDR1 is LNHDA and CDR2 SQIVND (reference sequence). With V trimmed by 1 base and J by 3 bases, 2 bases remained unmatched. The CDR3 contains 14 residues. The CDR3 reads CASSIAGGFYEQYF. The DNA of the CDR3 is TGTGCCAGTAGTATAGCAGGGGGCTTCTACGAGCAGTACTTC.